This T cell receptor beta chain is drawn from a study of persistence of HIV-infected CD4 T cells (dated by TCRdb to 2019 to 2021). About the full investigation: Suppressive ART had been received by participants for a median of roughly eight years. Apart from a couple of participants who underwent leukapheresis at a single time point, peripheral blood samples of up to roughly 180 mL were collected from participants at multiple time points. The study isolated CMV- and HIV-1 Gag-responding CD4+ T cells from ART-treated individuals to examine antigen-driven clonal expansion of HIV-1-infected cells. TCRbeta sequencing assessed the clonality of all cells in each sorted population, while proviral sequencing assessed the clonality of infected cells. In the cross-participant TCR cluster analysis, about 8 participants were included for CMV and about 7 participants were included for Gag.

CDR1 LGHNA and CDR2 YNFKEQ were looked up in the germline V gene. The cysteine opens and the phenylalanine closes a CDR3 of 16 amino acids. Only the CDR3 part of the read is kept: 48 bases, read in frame from the first base. Ends trimmed: V by 3 bases, J by 4 bases; bases unmatched to a gene: 5. Turning to this clone: Its binding antigen is unknown. No base-level quality is on record; no much larger clone is a single base apart.

The paper as a whole reports these results and caveats: A correlation was observed between TCR oligoclonality and proviral oligoclonality within the same sorted populations. Few individuals were included in the study, and only a limited range of antigens was tested. TCRbeta richness in CMV- and Gag-responding cells was significantly lower than in anti-CD3/anti-CD28-responding cells; CMV-responding cells had higher oligoclonality than CD3/CD28-stimulated and Gag-responding cells. Degenerate expanded CDR3beta sequences were enriched in antigen-responding cells, suggesting convergent selection of CD4+ responses to CMV and Gag. Because the TCR analyses were done in bulk, restricting them to just the rare CMV-responding cells that actually carried HIV-1 proviruses was not possible.

The treatment or condition label, read with the paper, signifies: suppressive antiretroviral therapy. Cells were stimulated with a pool of overlapping HIV-1 Gag 15-mer peptides at approximately 0.93 ug per peptide per mL. Responding CD4+ T cells were sorted by upregulation of both CD40 ligand and CD69. Participants were HIV-1-infected adults who started suppressive ART during chronic infection. Participants had undetectable plasma HIV-1 RNA below 50 copies/mL for at least 4 years. To be included, a participant needed positive CMV serology and a CD4+ T cell count above 400 cells/uL. Before stimulation, PBMCs were isolated using density centrifugation and depleted of CD8+ T cells. Stimulation of CD8-depleted PBMCs was carried out for 15 to 20 hours with anti-CD28/CD49d costimulation, CD40-blocking antibody and enfuvirtide, to prevent new infections. Sorting was done on either a Beckman Coulter MoFlo Legacy or an XDP sorter, and propidium iodide was used to exclude dead cells. Genomic DNA was extracted with the QIAamp DNA Mini Kit for samples above one million cells, otherwise with the Quick-DNA Microprep Kit.

TCRbeta repertoires were sequenced from genomic DNA with the immunoSEQ hsTCRB assay version 4 in survey mode. Genomic DNA was diluted to about 9.4 ng/uL, using up to 1 ug per sample for TCRbeta sequencing. The original methods were these. TCRbeta data were analyzed in ImmunoSeq Analyzer 3.0, with diversity computed on productive nucleotide rearrangements. Using the Immunarch R package, the improved Chao index served to estimate lower-bound TCR diversity and the Gini coefficient served to estimate clonality. Different nucleotide rearrangements encoding the same CDR3beta amino acid sequence were counted as distinct clonotypes. TCRbeta sequences significantly enriched in antigen-responding cells relative to anti-CD3/anti-CD28-activated cells were identified by differential abundance analysis. GLIPH2 clustered TCRs by predicted peptide-MHC specificity, both within individual participants and across merged participant data sets. TCRdb retrieved this table from immuneACCESS and kept in-frame rearrangements only. Not all clones are present; in checked studies, unresolved V genes account for under half, and no reason is known for the remainder. V, J and clone size reflect that table, while D and trimming were determined from the DNA. This sample is represented by some 23,000 clones; approximately 79% of them were singletons. The ten largest clones take up around 1.8% of the sample.

Source: CD4+ T cells sorted from PBMCs after approximately 19-hour stimulation, taken from a patient who received antiretroviral therapy. The cell subset or site label on this specimen signifies: CD40L+CD69+ CD4 T cells responding to HIV-1 Gag peptides. The sequence joins TRBV4-2 to TRBJ2-3; 12 central nucleotides agree with TRBD2. The receptor was derived from an adult man with HIV who was CMV-seropositive. The sequenced DNA is TGTGCCAGCAGCCACGCTAGCGGGGGGGCCGCAGATACGCAGTATTTT. This is translated as CASSHASGGAADTQYF.